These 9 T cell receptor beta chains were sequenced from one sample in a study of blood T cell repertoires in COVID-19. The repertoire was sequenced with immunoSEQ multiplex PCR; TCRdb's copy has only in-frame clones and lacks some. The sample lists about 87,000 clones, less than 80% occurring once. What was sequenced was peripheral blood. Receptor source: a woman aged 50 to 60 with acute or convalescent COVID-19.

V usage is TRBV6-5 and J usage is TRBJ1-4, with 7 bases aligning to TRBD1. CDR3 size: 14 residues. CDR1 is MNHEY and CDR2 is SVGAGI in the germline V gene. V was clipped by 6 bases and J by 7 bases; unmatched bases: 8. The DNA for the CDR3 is TGTGCCAGCAGCCGAGGGGGCGCGGGTGAAAAACTGTTTTTT. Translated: CASSRGGAGEKLFF.

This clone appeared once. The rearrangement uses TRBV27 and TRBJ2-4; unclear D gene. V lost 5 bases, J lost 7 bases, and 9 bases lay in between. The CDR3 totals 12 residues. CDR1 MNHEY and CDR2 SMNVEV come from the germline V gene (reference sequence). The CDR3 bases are TGTGCCAGCAGTAACCTCCGGAACATTCAGTACTTC. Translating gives CASSNLRNIQYF.

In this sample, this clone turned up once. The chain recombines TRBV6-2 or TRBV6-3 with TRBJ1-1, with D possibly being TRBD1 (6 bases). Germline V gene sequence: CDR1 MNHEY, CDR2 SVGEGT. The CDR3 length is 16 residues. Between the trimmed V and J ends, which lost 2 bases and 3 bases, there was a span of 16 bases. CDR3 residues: CASSYPLQGRDTEAFF. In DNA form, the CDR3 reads TGTGCCAGCAGTTACCCCCTACAGGGCCGGGACACTGAAGCTTTCTTT.

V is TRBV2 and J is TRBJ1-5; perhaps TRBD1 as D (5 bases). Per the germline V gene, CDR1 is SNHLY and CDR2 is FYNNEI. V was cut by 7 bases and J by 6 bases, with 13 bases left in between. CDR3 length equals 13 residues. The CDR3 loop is CASNLGEGQPQHF. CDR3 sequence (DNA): TGTGCCAGCAATCTGGGGGAGGGTCAGCCCCAGCATTTT.

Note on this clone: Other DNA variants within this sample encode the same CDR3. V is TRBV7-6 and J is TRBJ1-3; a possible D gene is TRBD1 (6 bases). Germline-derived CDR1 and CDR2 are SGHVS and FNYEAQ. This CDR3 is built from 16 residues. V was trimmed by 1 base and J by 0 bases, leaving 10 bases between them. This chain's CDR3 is CASSLGGQFSGNTIYF. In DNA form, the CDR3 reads TGTGCCAGCAGCTTAGGAGGACAGTTCTCTGGAAACACCATATATTTT.

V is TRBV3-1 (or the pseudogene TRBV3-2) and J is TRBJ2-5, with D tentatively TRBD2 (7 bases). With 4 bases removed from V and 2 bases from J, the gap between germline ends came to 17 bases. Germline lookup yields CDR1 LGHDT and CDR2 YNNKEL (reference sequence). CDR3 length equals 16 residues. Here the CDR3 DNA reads TGTGCCAGCAGCCTGCGAACGGGGGGCCCGCAAGAGACCCAGTACTTC. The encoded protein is CASSLRTGGPQETQYF.

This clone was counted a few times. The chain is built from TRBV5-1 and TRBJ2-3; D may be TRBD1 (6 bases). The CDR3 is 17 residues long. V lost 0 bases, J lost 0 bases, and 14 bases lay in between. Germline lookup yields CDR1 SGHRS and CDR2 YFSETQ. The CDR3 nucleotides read TGCGCCAGCAGCTTGGCCACAGGGCTACGAAGCACAGATACGCAGTATTTT. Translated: CASSLATGLRSTDTQYF.

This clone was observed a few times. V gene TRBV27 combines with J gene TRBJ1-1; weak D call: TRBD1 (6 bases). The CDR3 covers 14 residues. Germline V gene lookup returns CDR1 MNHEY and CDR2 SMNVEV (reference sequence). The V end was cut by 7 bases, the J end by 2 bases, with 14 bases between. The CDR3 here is CASNRQGPNTEAFF. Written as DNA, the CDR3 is TGTGCCAGCAATCGCCAGGGGCCTAACACTGAAGCTTTCTTT.

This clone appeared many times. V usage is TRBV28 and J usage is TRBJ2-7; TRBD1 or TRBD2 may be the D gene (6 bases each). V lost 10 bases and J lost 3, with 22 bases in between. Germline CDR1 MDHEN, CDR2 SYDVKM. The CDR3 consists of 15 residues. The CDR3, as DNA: TGTGCCACCAGGGGCGTCGGACCAGCGGGCTACGAGCAGTACTTC. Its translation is CATRGVGPAGYEQYF.